Sequencing of this T cell receptor beta chain was carried out in a study of cytotoxic CD8 clonotypes in ibrutinib-treated CLL. The sample holds one count of this clone. The repertoire was sequenced with immunoSEQ multiplex PCR; TCRdb's copy has only in-frame clones and lacks some. The sample carries around 200,000 clones, about 75% recorded once. The clonotype originates from a human donor with chronic lymphocytic leukemia. The sample consisted of PBMCs, taken after 12 months of ibrutinib treatment.

The CDR3 loop reads CASSPGGLAGAGEQFF. The CDR3 DNA follows: TGCGCCAGCAGCCCCGGGGGACTAGCGGGGGCAGGTGAGCAGTTCTTC. The chain carries TRBV5-1 and TRBJ2-1, with 14 nucleotides matching TRBD2. The J segment lost 9 bases and the V segment lost 4 bases, leaving 9 bases of the junction unmatched. This CDR3 has 16 amino acids. The germline CDR1 and CDR2 sequences are SGHRS and YFSETQ.